The sequence of this T cell receptor beta chain was determined in a study of control samples from healthy donors and cancer patients. There are 14 residues in the CDR3. The J segment lost 4 bases and the V segment lost 7 bases, leaving 6 bases of the junction unmatched. From germline, CDR1 is LNHDA and CDR2 SQIVND (reference sequence). This clone appeared a single time. The method was immunoSEQ multiplex PCR; TCRdb's version includes in-frame clones alone and lacks a portion of them. The profile shows 70,000 to 100,000 clones, 75% to 95% of them singletons. The sequenced sample was blood. V usage is TRBV19 and J usage is TRBJ1-5, with TRBD1 matching over 8 bases. The TCR comes from a man aged 50-60 years in good health. In DNA, the CDR3 is TGTGCCAGTACTCCGGGACAGGCAAATCAGCCCCAGCATTTT. It codes for CASTPGQANQPQHF.